This TCR beta chain was recovered during a study of shared clonotypes between healthy human individuals. Only in-frame clones appear in the TCRdb table, and some are missing; sequencing was by immunoSEQ multiplex PCR. The data contain some 1 million clones, 75% of them singletons. The junction had 12 bases not matched to a gene; V was cut back by 5 bases and J by 6 bases. Germline V gives CDR1 SGHAT, CDR2 FQNNGV. This CDR3 is built from 16 residues. This TCR was recovered from a man in his late teens or twenties in good health. Sequenced input: memory CD4+ T cells sorted from blood. Subset specified: CD45RA-negative fraction. The chain joins TRBV11-2 to TRBJ1-4; TRBD1 agrees at 7 bases. The CDR3 region is CASSRFLQGPDEKLFF. The CDR3 DNA sequence: TGTGCCAGCAGCCGTTTCCTACAGGGGCCCGATGAAAAACTGTTTTTT.